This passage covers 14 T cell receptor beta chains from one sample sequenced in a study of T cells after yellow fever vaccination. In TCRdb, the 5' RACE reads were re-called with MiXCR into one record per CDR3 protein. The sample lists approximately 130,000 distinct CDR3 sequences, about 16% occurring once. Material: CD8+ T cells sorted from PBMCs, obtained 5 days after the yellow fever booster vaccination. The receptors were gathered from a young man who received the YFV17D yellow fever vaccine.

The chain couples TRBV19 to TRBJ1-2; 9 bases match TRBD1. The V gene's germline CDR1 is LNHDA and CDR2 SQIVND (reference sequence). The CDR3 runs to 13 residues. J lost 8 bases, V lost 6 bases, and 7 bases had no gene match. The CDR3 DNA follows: TGTGCCAGTAGCCCAACAGGGGGCCAGGGCTACACCTTC. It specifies CASSPTGGQGYTF.

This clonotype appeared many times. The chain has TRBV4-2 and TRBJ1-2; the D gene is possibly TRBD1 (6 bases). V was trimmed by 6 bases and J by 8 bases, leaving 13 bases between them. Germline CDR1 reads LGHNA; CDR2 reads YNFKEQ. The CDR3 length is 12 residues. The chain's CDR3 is CASSGQSEGYTF. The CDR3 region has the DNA TGTGCCAGCAGTGGACAGTCTGAAGGCTACACCTTC.

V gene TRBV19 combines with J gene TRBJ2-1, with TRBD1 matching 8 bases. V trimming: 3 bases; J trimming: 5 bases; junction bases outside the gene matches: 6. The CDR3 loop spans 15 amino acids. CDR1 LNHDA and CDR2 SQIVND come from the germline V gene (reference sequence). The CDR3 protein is CASSILDRGNNEQFF. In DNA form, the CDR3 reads TGTGCCAGTAGTATTCTAGACAGGGGTAACAATGAGCAGTTCTTC.

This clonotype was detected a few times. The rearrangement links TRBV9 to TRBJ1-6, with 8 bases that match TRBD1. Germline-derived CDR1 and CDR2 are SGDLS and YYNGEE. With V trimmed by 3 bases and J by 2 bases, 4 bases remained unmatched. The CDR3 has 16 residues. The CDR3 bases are TGTGCCAGCAGCGCCACAGGGGGGGCCTATAATTCACCCCTCCACTTT. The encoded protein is CASSATGGAYNSPLHF. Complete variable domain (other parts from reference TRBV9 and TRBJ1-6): DSGVTQTPKHLITATGQRVTLRCSPRSGDLSVYWYQQSLDQGLQFLIQYYNGEERAKGNILERFSAQQFPDLHSELNLSSLELGDSALYFCASSATGGAYNSPLHFGNGTRLTVT.

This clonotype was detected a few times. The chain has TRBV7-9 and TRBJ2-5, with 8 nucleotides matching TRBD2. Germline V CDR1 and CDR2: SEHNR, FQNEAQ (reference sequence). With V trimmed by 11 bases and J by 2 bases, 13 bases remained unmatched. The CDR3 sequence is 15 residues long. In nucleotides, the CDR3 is TGTGCCTCCGAAGGGTACGGGGGGGCGCAAGAGACCCAGTACTTC. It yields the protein CASEGYGGAQETQYF. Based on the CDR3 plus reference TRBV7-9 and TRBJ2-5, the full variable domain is DTGVSQNPRHKITKRGQNVTFRCDPISEHNRLYWYRQTLGQGPEFLTYFQNEAQLEKSRLLSDRFSAERPKGSFSTLEIQRTEQGDSAMYLCASEGYGGAQETQYFGPGTRLLVL.

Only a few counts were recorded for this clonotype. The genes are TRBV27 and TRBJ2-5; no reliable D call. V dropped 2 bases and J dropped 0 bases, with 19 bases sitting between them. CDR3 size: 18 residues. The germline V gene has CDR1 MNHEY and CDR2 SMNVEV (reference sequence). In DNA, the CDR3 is TGTGCCAGCAGTTTAAGGACCCCCTGGGGTGGGAACCAAGAGACCCAGTACTTC. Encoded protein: CASSLRTPWGGNQETQYF.

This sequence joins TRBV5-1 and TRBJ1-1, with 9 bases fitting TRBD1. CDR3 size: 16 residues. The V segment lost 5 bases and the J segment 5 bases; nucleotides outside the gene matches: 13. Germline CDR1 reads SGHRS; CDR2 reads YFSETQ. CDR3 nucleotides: TGCGCCAGCAGGCCCCGGGACAGGGCCCTCGGGACTGAAGCTTTCTTT. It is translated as CASRPRDRALGTEAFF.

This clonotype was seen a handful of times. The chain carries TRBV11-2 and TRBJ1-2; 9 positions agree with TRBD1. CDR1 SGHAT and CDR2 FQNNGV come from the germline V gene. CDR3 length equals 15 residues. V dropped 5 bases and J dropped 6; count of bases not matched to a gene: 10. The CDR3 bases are TGTGCCAGCAGCCCCCCCGGACAGGGGTATAATGGCTACACCTTC. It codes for CASSPPGQGYNGYTF.

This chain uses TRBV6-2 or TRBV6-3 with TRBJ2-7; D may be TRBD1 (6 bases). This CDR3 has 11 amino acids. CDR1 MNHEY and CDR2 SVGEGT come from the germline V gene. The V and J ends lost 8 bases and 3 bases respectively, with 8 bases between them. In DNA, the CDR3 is TGTGCCAGCCAGGGGAACTACGAGCAGTACTTC. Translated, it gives CASQGNYEQYF.

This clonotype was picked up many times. The CDR3 loop is CASSQDAGTGANVLTF. CDR3 DNA: TGCGCCAGCAGCCAAGATGCCGGTACCGGGGCCAACGTCCTGACTTTC. The genes are TRBV4-3 and TRBJ2-6; D not resolved. This CDR3 contains 16 residues. Germline assignment: CDR1 LGHNA and CDR2 YSLEER. V lost 0 bases and J lost 4, with 10 bases in between.

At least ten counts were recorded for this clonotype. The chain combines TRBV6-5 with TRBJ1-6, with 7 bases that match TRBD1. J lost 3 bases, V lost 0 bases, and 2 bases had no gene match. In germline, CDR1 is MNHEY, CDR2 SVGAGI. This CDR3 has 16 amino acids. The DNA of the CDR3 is TGTGCCAGCAGTTACTCGGGACAGCTCTATAATTCACCCCTCCACTTT. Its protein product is CASSYSGQLYNSPLHF.

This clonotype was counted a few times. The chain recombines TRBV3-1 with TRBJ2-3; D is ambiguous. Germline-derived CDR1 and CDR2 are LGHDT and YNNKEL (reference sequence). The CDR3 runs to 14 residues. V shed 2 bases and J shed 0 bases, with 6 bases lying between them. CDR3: CASSQQQSTDTQYF. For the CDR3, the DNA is TGTGCCAGCAGCCAACAACAGAGCACAGATACGCAGTATTTT.

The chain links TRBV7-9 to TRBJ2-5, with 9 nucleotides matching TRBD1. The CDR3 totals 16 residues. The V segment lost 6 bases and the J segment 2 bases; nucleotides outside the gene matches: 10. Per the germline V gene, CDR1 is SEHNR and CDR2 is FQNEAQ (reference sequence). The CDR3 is CASSFSGTGKQETQYF. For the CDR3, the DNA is TGTGCCAGCAGTTTTTCGGGGACAGGGAAACAAGAGACCCAGTACTTC.

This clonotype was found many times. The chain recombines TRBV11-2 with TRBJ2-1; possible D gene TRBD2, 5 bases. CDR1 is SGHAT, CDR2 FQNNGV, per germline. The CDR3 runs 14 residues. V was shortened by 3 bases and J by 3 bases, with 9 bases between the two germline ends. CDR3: CASSFLTNYNEQFF. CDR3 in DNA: TGTGCCAGCAGCTTTCTGACTAACTACAATGAGCAGTTCTTC.